This T cell receptor (beta chain) came from a study of T cell repertoires in cytomegalovirus infection. Whole-study context: Public TCR beta signatures provided an indication of both CMV infection and a matching HLA type.

For this clonotype: Its antigen remains unidentified.

This CDR3 contains 15 residues. The V and J ends lost 4 bases and 4 bases, in that order; junction bases with no gene match: 9. Germline CDR1 is SGHRS and CDR2 is YFSETQ. MiXCR was run by TCRdb on the reads, yielding one entry per CDR3 protein. The repertoire holds 340,000 or so distinct CDR3 sequences, with 20% to 25% as singletons. The sample in question was cultured PBMCs, obtained from culture after CMV antigen stimulation. The sequence was collected from a human donor in good health (CMV status not recorded). Some clones in this sample may be carry-over from other donors' samples. The chain is built from TRBV5-1 and TRBJ1-1, with 8 bases identical to TRBD1. The CDR3: CASSPGQGMSTEAFF. CDR3 sequence (DNA): TGCGCCAGCAGCCCTGGACAGGGAATGAGCACTGAAGCTTTCTTT.